This T cell receptor beta chain is from a study of blood T cell repertoires in COVID-19. About the research overall: Both acute and convalescent COVID-19 samples were obtained from the United States, Italy and Spain. PBMCs, B-cell-depleted T cells, or T cells provided the cDNA or gDNA that made up the material.

Authors' methods: The authors estimated nucleated cell counts from reference gene primer amplification. Profiled with immunoSEQ multiplex PCR; TCRdb holds only in-frame clones, not every one. V, J and clone size are those of that table, while D and trimming were read from the DNA. The data show over 150,000 clones, over 80% seen once. The length of the CDR3 is 15 residues. The V and J ends lost 5 bases and 10 bases, in that order; junction bases with no gene match: 12. Germline CDR1 reads LNHDA; CDR2 reads SQIVND (reference sequence). The sequencing input was peripheral blood. The receptor was isolated from a woman aged 60-70 years with acute or convalescent COVID-19. This rearrangement joins TRBV19 to TRBJ1-2, with 11 bases fitting TRBD1. The CDR3 protein is CASSSDRGRKDAYTF. CDR3 coding DNA: TGTGCCAGTAGTTCGGACAGGGGGCGAAAAGACGCCTACACCTTC. Full variable domain (remainder filled in from reference TRBV19 and TRBJ1-2): DGGITQSPKYLFRKEGQNVTLSCEQNLNHDAMYWYRQDPGQGLRLIYYSQIVNDFQKGDIAEGYSVSREKKESFPLTVTSAQKNPTAFYLCASSSDRGRKDAYTFGSGTRLTVV.